A single sample is the source of the 18 T cell receptor beta chains below, sequenced in a study of molecular identifiers for immune sequencing clone quantification. TCRdb reanalysed the PCR reads using MiXCR and keeps one entry per CDR3 protein. The sample lists approximately 680,000 distinct CDR3 sequences, 25% seen once, with 0.78% in the top ten. The sample was naive CD8+ T cells from blood, with Jurkat cell RNA spiked in. The subset is: FACS-sorted CD8+CD4-CCR7+CD45RA+ naive T cells. All receptors come from a human donor in good health. Some libraries in this study had Jurkat cell RNA spiked in.

There are many counts of this clonotype. The rearrangement links TRBV28 to TRBJ1-2, with a tentative D call TRBD1 (5 bases). V lost 3 bases and J lost 2, with 13 bases in between. Germline CDR1 is MDHEN and CDR2 is SYDVKM. The CDR3 totals 15 residues. CDR3: CASSLDQGSNYGYTF. The CDR3 nucleotides read TGTGCCAGCAGTTTGGACCAGGGTTCCAACTATGGCTACACCTTC.

A remark on this clonotype: One junction end does not reproduce the germline sequence, and a read error may be involved. The chain employs TRBV5-6 and TRBJ1-4; no reliable D call. The length of the CDR3 is 15 residues. Germline V gives CDR1 SGHDT, CDR2 YYEEEE. The CDR3 sequence is CANSLVGLTREKLFF. The CDR3 nucleotides are TGTGCCAACAGCTTGGTTGGCCTCACGAGGGAAAAACTGTTTTTT. Full variable domain (outside the CDR3, taken from reference TRBV5-6 and TRBJ1-4): DAGVTQSPTHLIKTRGQQVTLRCSPKSGHDTVSWYQQALGQGPQFIFQYYEEEERQRGNFPDRFSGHQFPNYSSELNVNALLLGDSALYLCANSLVGLTREKLFFGSGTQLSVL.

This clonotype was seen a few times. The chain links TRBV4-3 to TRBJ2-1; 7 positions match TRBD1. The J segment lost 4 bases and the V segment lost 3 bases, leaving 6 bases of the junction unmatched. The V gene's germline CDR1 is LGHNA and CDR2 YSLEER. The CDR3 is made up of 15 amino acids. The CDR3 loop is CASSQYRGNYNEQFF. The CDR3, as DNA: TGCGCCAGCAGCCAGTACAGGGGAAATTACAATGAGCAGTTCTTC.

Notes on this clonotype: This may be a read error: a much more frequent sequence differs by one nucleotide. This chain links TRBV20-1 with TRBJ2-7; tentative D call: TRBD2 (6 bases). The CDR3 is 12 residues long. CDR1 and CDR2 (germline): DFQATT, SNEGSKA (reference sequence). With 7 bases removed from V and 3 bases from J, the gap between germline ends came to 13 bases. CDR3 loop: CSETHGGYEQYF. As DNA, the CDR3 is TGCAGTGAGACCCACGGGGGCTACGAGCAGTACTTC.

For this clonotype: A much larger clone is a single base away; this may be a read error. This chain joins TRBV29-1 and TRBJ2-7, with D maybe TRBD2 (6 bases). The germline gives CDR1 SQVTM, CDR2 ANQGSEA. Trimming removed 7 bases at V and 3 bases at J, with 13 bases between. The CDR3 covers 12 residues. The DNA for the CDR3 is TGCAGCGCCGGGGAGGTCGACTACGAGCAGTACTTC. Residues: CSAGEVDYEQYF.

Comment on this clonotype: This may arise from a read error, as a much more abundant clone is one base away. The V and J genes are TRBV14 and TRBJ2-3; 11 bases align to TRBD2. Germline assignment: CDR1 SGHDN and CDR2 FVKESK. V lost 0 bases, J lost 6 bases, and 11 bases stayed unmatched. The CDR3 covers 18 residues. DNA of the CDR3: TGTGCCAGCAGCCAAGATTGGTCCCTAGCGGGAGGCGGGGATACGCAGTATTTT. Protein: CASSQDWSLAGGGDTQYF. Drawing the rest from reference TRBV14 and TRBJ2-3, the complete variable domain is EAGVTQFPSHSVIEKGQTVTLRCDPISGHDNLYWYRRVMGKEIKFLLHFVKESKQDESGMPNNRFLAERTGGTYSTLKVQPAELEDSGVYFCASSQDWSLAGGGDTQYFGPGTRLTVL.

This clonotype appeared once. This may be a read error: a much more frequent sequence differs by one nucleotide. The chain couples TRBV20-1 to TRBJ1-3; weak D call: TRBD1 (5 bases). The CDR3 length is 14 residues. Germline V gene sequence: CDR1 DFQATT, CDR2 SNEGSKA (reference sequence). CDR3 residues: CSASGTDSGNTICF. CDR3 bases: TGCAGTGCCTCCGGGACGGACTCTGGAAACACCATATGTTTT.

V usage is TRBV4-1 and J usage is TRBJ1-5, with D possibly being TRBD1 (6 bases). The CDR3 length is 15 residues. Trimming removed 4 bases at V and 0 bases at J, with 10 bases between. The germline V gene has CDR1 MGHRA and CDR2 YSYEKL. CDR3 sequence: CASSLGTTSNQPQHF. In nucleotides, the CDR3 is TGCGCCAGCAGCCTAGGGACAACTAGCAATCAGCCCCAGCATTTT.

This clonotype was counted between two and nine times. Relative to the germline gene, one junction end is altered; a read error may explain this. V gene TRBV7-7 combines with J gene TRBJ2-3; TRBD2 aligns across 10 bases. This CDR3 comprises 17 residues. In germline, CDR1 is SSHAT, CDR2 FNYEAQ (reference sequence). The CDR3 region is CASSLGTSGVFRDTQYF. The CDR3 region has the DNA TGTGCTAGCAGCTTAGGCACTAGCGGGGTATTCAGAGATACGCAGTATTTT.

This clonotype was found many times. The V call is TRBV9, the J call TRBJ1-4; TRBD1 aligns across 10 bases. The CDR3 covers 13 residues. The V gene end was trimmed by 4 bases and the J gene end by 8 bases; junction bases not matched to a gene: 2. The V gene's germline CDR1 is SGDLS and CDR2 YYNGEE. The CDR3 reads CASSPGQGEKLFF. CDR3 bases: TGTGCCAGCAGCCCGGGACAGGGGGAAAAACTGTTTTTT.

The chain is built from TRBV4-3 and TRBJ2-5; D perhaps matches TRBD1 (6 bases). The CDR3 is 16 residues long. V was pared by 4 bases and J by 4 bases, with 19 bases between. The germline V gene encodes CDR1 LGHNA and CDR2 YSLEER. CDR3 in DNA: TGCGCCAGCAGCCGAGATAGGGGGATGGCGGGAGAGACCCAGTACTTC. It translates to CASSRDRGMAGETQYF.

The chain recombines TRBV4-3 with TRBJ1-2; TRBD1 is a possible D gene (5 bases). Germline CDR1 LGHNA, CDR2 YSLEER. V was cut by 0 bases and J by 7 bases, with 12 bases left in between. The CDR3 has 14 residues. The CDR3 nucleotides read TGCGCCAGCAGCCAAGATCGGGGGGACGGTGGCTACACCTTC. Its translation: CASSQDRGDGGYTF.

This clonotype was picked up a small number of times. The rearrangement uses TRBV7-9 and TRBJ2-5; D may match TRBD1 or TRBD2 (5 bases each). The CDR3 covers 15 residues. V lost 2 bases and J 0 bases, leaving 10 bases between the germline ends. CDR1 and CDR2 from the germline V gene are SEHNR and FQNEAQ (reference sequence). The CDR3 sequence: CASSLSGGYQETQYF. In DNA form, the CDR3 reads TGTGCCAGCAGCTTAAGTGGGGGATACCAAGAGACCCAGTACTTC.

This clonotype has only a few counts. This clone may be a read error of a much larger clone one base away. The chain uses TRBV28 and TRBJ1-3; maybe TRBD1 (5 bases). Germline V gene lookup returns CDR1 MDHEN and CDR2 SYDVKM. The length of the CDR3 is 13 residues. CDR3 in DNA: TGTGCCACGGCCAGGGAGATTGGAAACACCACATATTTT. Its protein is CATAREIGNTTYF.

Of note for this clonotype: A much larger clone differs from this one at a single base, so this may be a read error. This chain links TRBV12-3 or TRBV12-4 with TRBJ1-1, with D possibly matching TRBD1 (5 bases). The CDR3 covers 15 residues. CDR3 DNA sequence: TGTGCCGGCAGTTTAGATCAGGGTATGAACACTGAAGCTTTCTTT. It codes for CAGSLDQGMNTEAFF.

As to this clonotype: This likely stems from a read error, as it lies one base from a far larger clone. The chain recombines TRBV27 with TRBJ2-7; no definite D call. The CDR3 runs to 12 residues. CDR1 is MNHEY, CDR2 SMNVEV, per germline (reference sequence). The chain's CDR3 is CASSLYSCEQYF. As DNA, the CDR3 is TGTGCCAGCAGTCTCTACTCCTGCGAGCAGTACTTC.

The V call is TRBV20-1, the J call TRBJ2-3; no reliable D call. Trimming stripped 0 bases from V and 0 bases from J, with 7 bases between. In germline, CDR1 is DFQATT, CDR2 SNEGSKA (reference sequence). The CDR3 totals 14 residues. For the CDR3, the DNA is TGCAGTGCTAGAGAGATCACTAGCACAGATACGCAGTATTTT. Its translation is CSAREITSTDTQYF.

The chain couples TRBV24-1 to TRBJ2-5; a weak D match, TRBD1 (5 bases). The V end was cut by 11 bases, the J end by 5 bases, with 29 bases between. Looked up from germline, CDR1 is KGHDR and CDR2 is SFDVKD. The CDR3 runs 17 residues. CDR3 protein: CAIGTTYGQSVGETQYF. The CDR3 DNA sequence: TGTGCCATCGGAACAACTTATGGACAATCGGTGGGGGAGACCCAGTACTTC.